This TCR beta chain comes out of a study of blood T cell repertoires in COVID-19. Study overall: Acute and convalescent COVID-19 samples came from the United States, Italy and Spain. In each case, the material was cDNA or gDNA derived from T cells, B-cell-depleted T cells, or PBMCs.

V was clipped by 3 bases and J by 3 bases, with 7 bases between them. This CDR3 has 13 residues. From germline, CDR1 is SGHRS and CDR2 YFSETQ. In the original analysis: For nucleated cells, counts were estimated from reference gene primer amplification. The protocol was immunoSEQ multiplex PCR, while the TCRdb copy is restricted to in-frame clones and leaves out a portion. Clonal size and the V and J genes are those of that table, whereas D and trimming came from the DNA. The sample lists approximately 74,000 clones, 85% to 90% seen once, with roughly 1.9% in the top ten. The receptor was derived from a woman older than 75 with active or convalescent COVID-19. The chain combines TRBV5-1 with TRBJ2-1; maybe TRBD1 (5 bases). Input material: peripheral blood. The CDR3 region is CASSSGIYNEQFF. Here the CDR3 DNA reads TGCGCCAGCAGCTCAGGGATCTACAATGAGCAGTTCTTC.